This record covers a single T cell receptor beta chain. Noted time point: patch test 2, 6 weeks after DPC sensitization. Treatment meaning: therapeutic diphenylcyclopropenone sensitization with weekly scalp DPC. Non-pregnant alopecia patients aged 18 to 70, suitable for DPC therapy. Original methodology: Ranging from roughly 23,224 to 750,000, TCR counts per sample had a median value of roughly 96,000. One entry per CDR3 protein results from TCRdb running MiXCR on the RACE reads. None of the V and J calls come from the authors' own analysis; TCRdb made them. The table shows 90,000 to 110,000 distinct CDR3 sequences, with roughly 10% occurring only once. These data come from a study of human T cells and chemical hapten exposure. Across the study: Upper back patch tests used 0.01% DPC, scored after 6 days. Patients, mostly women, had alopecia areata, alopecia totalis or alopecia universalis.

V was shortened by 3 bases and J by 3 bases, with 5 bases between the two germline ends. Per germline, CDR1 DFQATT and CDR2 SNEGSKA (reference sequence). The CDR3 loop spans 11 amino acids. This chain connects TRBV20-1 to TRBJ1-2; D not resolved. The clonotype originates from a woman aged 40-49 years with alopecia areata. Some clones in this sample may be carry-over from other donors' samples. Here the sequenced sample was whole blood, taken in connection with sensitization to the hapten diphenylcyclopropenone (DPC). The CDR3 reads CSASADYGYTF. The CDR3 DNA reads TGCAGTGCTAGTGCGGACTATGGCTACACCTTC.